This paragraph reports one T cell receptor beta chain. Its antigen is unknown. The sample belongs to a study of post-analysis software for immune sequencing data. Looking at the study overall: There were relapsing-remitting, secondary progressive and progressive-relapsing multiple sclerosis among the disease courses included. Study findings and constraints: About 5 TRBV segments occurring more often in patients than controls included TRBV5-6, TRBV5-1 and TRBV20-1. Samples made in the same batch grouped tightly together by F measure.

V lost 6 bases to trimming and J lost 5 bases, with 14 bases between them. The CDR3 is 14 amino acids. Unique molecular identifiers were present in the TCR beta cDNA libraries. Each sample of roughly 0.9 to 11 million input T cells yielded approximately 500,000 cDNA molecules, so each molecule approximated one T cell. MiXCR, applied by TCRdb to the PCR reads, yields one record per CDR3 protein. This table has approximately 260,000 distinct CDR3 sequences, just over 35% appearing once. The rearrangement uses TRBV12-3 or TRBV12-4 and TRBJ2-1; D is uncertain. The TCR was taken from a girl aged 5 to 17 with multiple sclerosis. Sequencing was performed on blood. The CDR3 region has the DNA TGTGCCAGCAGGGTGGGCAGTTTCGACAATGAGCAGTTCTTC. Translation gives CASRVGSFDNEQFF.